The entry that follows covers one T cell receptor beta chain sequence. Sequencing used immunoSEQ multiplex PCR; TCRdb keeps in-frame clones, though not all of them. The profile shows about 83,000 clones, around 84% of them singletons. With V trimmed by 7 bases and J by 9 bases, 4 bases remained unmatched. The CDR3 has 11 amino acids. CDR1 and CDR2 from the germline V gene are MDHEN and SYDVKM. This entry comes from a study of blood T cell repertoires in COVID-19. The clonotype was recovered from a man at least 80 years old with active or convalescent COVID-19. Sequenced: peripheral blood. The rearrangement uses TRBV28 and TRBJ1-1, with TRBD1 matching 8 bases. The CDR3 nucleotides are TGTGCCAGCATAGGGACAGGCCAAGCTTTCTTT. Protein sequence: CASIGTGQAFF.